One sample yielded the 28 T cell receptor beta chains listed below, sequenced in a study of blood T cell repertoires in COVID-19. TCRdb's copy holds only in-frame clones and misses some; the assay was immunoSEQ multiplex PCR. The sample yields fewer than 350,000 clones, around 90% seen once. Source material: PBMCs or T cells enriched from blood (not recorded which). Receptor source: a woman younger than 30 with acute COVID-19.

The rearrangement joins TRBV10-3 to TRBJ2-7, with unresolved D. Trimming pared 3 bases from V and 2 bases from J, leaving 11 bases between. The CDR3 extends over 14 amino acids. Looked up from germline, CDR1 is ENHRY and CDR2 is SYGVKD. The DNA of the CDR3 is TGTGCCATCAGTGATGCACAGCACGCCTACGAGCAGTACTTC. Translating gives CAISDAQHAYEQYF.

The chain links TRBV18 to TRBJ1-5; 9 positions agree with TRBD1. V shed 6 bases, J shed 3 bases, and the junction held 3 bases outside the gene matches. CDR3 length: 14 residues. Germline lookup yields CDR1 KGHSH and CDR2 LQKENI. The CDR3 loop reads CASSGQGHNQPQHF. The DNA of the CDR3 is TGTGCCAGCTCGGGACAGGGTCACAATCAGCCCCAGCATTTT.

CDR3 sequence (DNA): TGTGCCAGCAGATGGGACAGCTCCTATAATTCACCCCTCCACTTT. The encoded protein is CASRWDSSYNSPLHF. J is TRBJ1-6 and V is TRBV6-5, with 7 nucleotides matching TRBD1. Looked up from germline, CDR1 is MNHEY and CDR2 is SVGAGI. J gave up 0 bases and V 6 bases, and 2 bases lay outside the gene matches. The CDR3 extends over 15 amino acids.

V gene TRBV27 combines with J gene TRBJ1-2; D not certain. The V end lost 5 bases, the J end lost 8 bases, and 15 bases lay between the germline ends. The CDR3 extends over 13 amino acids. Germline V gives CDR1 MNHEY, CDR2 SMNVEV (reference sequence). CDR3 sequence reads: CASSSVLNTGYTF. CDR3 DNA sequence: TGTGCCAGCAGTAGCGTCCTGAATACCGGCTACACCTTC.

This chain joins TRBV28 and TRBJ1-5; possible D gene TRBD1, 5 bases. The CDR3 totals 16 residues. Germline V CDR1 and CDR2: MDHEN, SYDVKM. V dropped 3 bases and J dropped 5 bases, with 17 bases sitting between them. As DNA, the CDR3 is TGTGCCAGCAGTTTGTCCAGGGAGGGGAGCGATCAGCCCCAGCATTTT. Amino acid sequence: CASSLSREGSDQPQHF. The full variable domain, its missing parts supplied by reference TRBV28 and TRBJ1-5, is DVKVTQSSRYLVKRTGEKVFLECVQDMDHENMFWYRQDPGLGLRLIYFSYDVKMKEKGDIPEGYSVSREKKERFSLILESASTNQTSMYLCASSLSREGSDQPQHFGDGTRLSIL.

The chain is built from TRBV3-1 (or the pseudogene TRBV3-2) and TRBJ2-7; 9 bases match TRBD1. V gave up 0 bases and J gave up 3 bases; unmatched junction bases: 3. CDR3 size: 15 residues. CDR1 is LGHDT and CDR2 is YNNKEL in the germline V gene (reference sequence). This CDR3 is CASSQEGGQGYEQYF. For the CDR3, the DNA is TGTGCCAGCAGCCAAGAGGGGGGACAGGGCTACGAGCAGTACTTC.

CDR3 nucleotides: TGTGCCACCAGTGATCGGACAGGAGACTACAATGAGCAGTTCTTC. The encoded protein is CATSDRTGDYNEQFF. This chain links TRBV24-1 with TRBJ2-1, with 7 bases identical to TRBD1. The J segment lost 3 bases and the V segment lost 3 bases, leaving 4 bases of the junction unmatched. CDR3 length equals 15 residues. Germline V lookup: CDR1 KGHDR, CDR2 SFDVKD.

V usage is TRBV12-5 and J usage is TRBJ2-7; 8 positions match TRBD2. This CDR3 has 15 amino acids. CDR1 and CDR2 (germline): LGHNT, FRNRAP. V gave up 10 bases and J gave up 4 bases; unmatched junction bases: 15. CDR3 DNA sequence: TGTGCTATGTGGTCGCACCTGGGACTAGGTTACGAGCAGTACTTC. Its translation: CAMWSHLGLGYEQYF.

This chain joins TRBV3-1 (or the pseudogene TRBV3-2) and TRBJ1-6, with D uncertain. Trimming took 7 bases from V and 2 from J, leaving 6 bases between them. The germline V gene encodes CDR1 LGHDT and CDR2 YNNKEL (reference sequence). CDR3 length: 13 residues. The DNA of the CDR3 is TGTGCCAGCACGCAGACCTATAATTCACCCCTCCACTTT. Translation gives CASTQTYNSPLHF.

This clone has just one count. The chain has TRBV20-1 and TRBJ2-7; 8 bases agree with TRBD2. The CDR3 is 13 residues long. V dropped 3 bases and J dropped 3; count of bases not matched to a gene: 4. The germline gives CDR1 DFQATT, CDR2 SNEGSKA (reference sequence). The DNA of the CDR3 is TGCAGTGCTAGTAGCGGGAATAACTACGAGCAGTACTTC. Residues: CSASSGNNYEQYF.

This chain links TRBV11-3 with TRBJ2-7, with a weak D call TRBD1 (5 bases). Germline V gene lookup returns CDR1 SGHNT and CDR2 YENEEA. The CDR3 runs to 14 residues. V lost 2 bases and J lost 6, with 14 bases in between. The CDR3 loop reads CASSLSSREGEQYF. CDR3 nucleotides: TGTGCCAGCAGCTTATCCTCCAGGGAAGGCGAGCAGTACTTC.

This clone appeared once. The chain uses TRBV6-5 and TRBJ1-2; no firm D call. Between the trimmed V and J ends, which lost 0 bases and 6 bases, there was a span of 14 bases. Germline lookup yields CDR1 MNHEY and CDR2 SVGAGI. CDR3 size: 15 residues. The CDR3 here is CASSYSAFWANGYTF. The CDR3 DNA is TGTGCCAGCAGTTACTCCGCGTTTTGGGCTAATGGCTACACCTTC.

The V and J genes are TRBV4-1 and TRBJ2-1; 11 positions match TRBD2. The junction had 15 bases not matched to a gene; V was cut back by 1 base and J by 4 bases. The CDR3 consists of 20 residues. Germline values: CDR1 MGHRA, CDR2 YSYEKL. This CDR3 reads CASSQGRLAGTPTAYNEQFF. Here the CDR3 DNA reads TGCGCCAGCAGCCAAGGGAGACTAGCGGGAACCCCGACTGCTTACAATGAGCAGTTCTTC.

The chain is built from TRBV6-5 and TRBJ2-3; 7 bases fit TRBD2. The V and J ends lost 0 bases and 3 bases, in that order; junction bases with no gene match: 6. Germline CDR1 and CDR2: MNHEY and SVGAGI. The CDR3 has 16 amino acids. The CDR3 here is CASSYSGAGATDTQYF. The CDR3 region has the DNA TGTGCCAGCAGTTACTCAGGCGCGGGAGCGACAGATACGCAGTATTTT.

The genes are TRBV6-5 and TRBJ1-2; D is possibly TRBD1 (6 bases). The ends were cut back, 8 bases at V and 7 bases at J, with 20 bases in the middle. Germline CDR1 and CDR2: MNHEY and SVGAGI. The CDR3 totals 14 residues. The CDR3 region is CASYNYREIGGYTF. CDR3 DNA: TGTGCCAGCTATAATTACAGGGAAATAGGTGGCTACACCTTC.

This clone was recorded once. The chain has TRBV29-1 and TRBJ2-1, with a possible D match to TRBD1 (6 bases). The CDR3 has 13 residues. Germline values: CDR1 SQVTM, CDR2 ANQGSEA. Trimming removed 6 bases at V and 7 bases at J, with 16 bases between. This CDR3 is CSVTGRFTNEQFF. The CDR3 DNA sequence: TGCAGCGTCACAGGGCGTTTTACAAATGAGCAGTTCTTC.

This rearrangement joins TRBV7-9 to TRBJ1-1; 8 nucleotides match TRBD1. Trimming cost V 3 bases and J 10 bases; bases outside gene matches: 4. Germline CDR1 and CDR2: SEHNR and FQNEAQ (reference sequence). The CDR3 length is 12 residues. The CDR3 sequence is CASSLGQVGAFF. The CDR3 DNA reads TGTGCCAGCAGCTTGGGACAGGTGGGAGCTTTCTTT.

The V gene is TRBV5-1, the J gene TRBJ2-1, with 8 positions matching TRBD1. CDR1 SGHRS and CDR2 YFSETQ come from the germline V gene. V lost 2 bases, J lost 6 bases, and 7 bases stayed unmatched. There are 15 residues in the CDR3. CDR3 in DNA: TGCGCCAGCAGCTTTAGGCAGGGGGCGGGCAATGAGCAGTTCTTC. This translates into CASSFRQGAGNEQFF. Based on the CDR3 plus reference TRBV5-1 and TRBJ2-1, the full variable domain is KAGVTQTPRYLIKTRGQQVTLSCSPISGHRSVSWYQQTPGQGLQFLFEYFSETQRNKGNFPGRFSGRQFSNSRSEMNVSTLELGDSALYLCASSFRQGAGNEQFFGPGTRLTVL.

This chain connects TRBV12-5 to TRBJ1-2; no definite D call. V lost 0 bases and J lost 0, with 11 bases in between. CDR3 length equals 16 residues. The germline gives CDR1 LGHNT, CDR2 FRNRAP. The DNA for the CDR3 is TGTGCTAGTGGTTTGGTAATCGGTTTAGCTAACTATGGCTACACCTTC. Translated, it gives CASGLVIGLANYGYTF. The full variable domain, in which reference TRBV12-5 and TRBJ1-2 provide the parts outside the CDR3, is DARVTQTPRHKVTEMGQEVTMRCQPILGHNTVFWYRQTMMQGLELLAYFRNRAPLDDSGMPKDRFSAEMPDATLATLKIQPSEPRDSAVYFCASGLVIGLANYGYTFGSGTRLTVV.

Only one count was recorded for this clone. At one end the junction does not follow the germline gene, possibly because of a read error. The chain couples TRBV2 to TRBJ2-7; TRBD1 agrees at 9 bases. Germline CDR1 SNHLY, CDR2 FYNNEI. This CDR3 is built from 13 residues. The CDR3 nucleotides are TGTGCCAGCACCGCCACGGGACAGGGAATTTCGCACTTC. Translating it yields CASTATGQGISHF.

V gene TRBV6-1 combines with J gene TRBJ2-7; perhaps TRBD1 as D (6 bases). The CDR3 loop spans 16 amino acids. CDR1 is MNHNS, CDR2 SASEGT, per germline. V shed 0 bases and J shed 2 bases, with 14 bases lying between them. The CDR3 sequence is CASSEAPLQGTYEQYF. The DNA of the CDR3 is TGTGCCAGCAGTGAAGCGCCTTTACAGGGCACCTACGAGCAGTACTTC.

The chain has TRBV19 and TRBJ2-7, with 14 bases matching TRBD2. This CDR3 has 16 residues. CDR1 LNHDA and CDR2 SQIVND come from the germline V gene (reference sequence). Trimming took 4 bases from V and 2 from J; bases not matched to a gene: 4. CDR3: CASSTETSGRAYEQYF. CDR3 DNA: TGTGCCAGTAGTACCGAGACTAGCGGGAGGGCCTACGAGCAGTACTTC.

A single count supports this clone. The chain couples TRBV6-5 to TRBJ1-4, with 7 bases fitting TRBD1. V lost 5 bases to trimming and J lost 9 bases; unmatched junction nucleotides: 12. The CDR3 is 15 amino acids. Germline V gene lookup returns CDR1 MNHEY and CDR2 SVGAGI. The CDR3 loop reads CASSTLQGRYKKLFF. In nucleotides, the CDR3 is TGTGCCAGCAGTACATTACAGGGGCGCTACAAAAAACTGTTTTTT.

The chain links TRBV7-2 to TRBJ2-3, with D possibly matching TRBD1 (6 bases). Germline CDR1 reads SGHTA; CDR2 reads FQGNSA. Trimming shortened V by 2 bases and J by 1 base, and 16 bases separated the two germline ends. The CDR3 covers 17 residues. As DNA, the CDR3 is TGTGCCAGCAGCTTACCCCCCACAGGGTATGGCACAGATACGCAGTATTTT. It codes for CASSLPPTGYGTDTQYF.

The rearrangement links TRBV2 to TRBJ2-5; 10 positions match TRBD2. The V gene end was trimmed by 6 bases and the J gene end by 5 bases; junction bases not matched to a gene: 9. Germline CDR1 and CDR2: SNHLY and FYNNEI. This CDR3 has 15 amino acids. The CDR3, as DNA: TGTGCCAGCAGACAAGCGGGAGGGCATGTGGAGACCCAGTACTTC. It translates to CASRQAGGHVETQYF.

The rearrangement links TRBV14 to TRBJ2-1; 13 positions match TRBD2. Per germline, CDR1 SGHDN and CDR2 FVKESK. With V trimmed by 4 bases and J by 9 bases, 9 bases remained unmatched. The CDR3 is made up of 16 amino acids. In nucleotides, the CDR3 is TGTGCCAGCAGCCTGGGACTAGCGGGAAGGGGAAGTGAGCAGTTCTTC. This sequence encodes CASSLGLAGRGSEQFF.

The DNA of the CDR3 is TGTGCCAGCAGCCCAGGATCAGTGAACACTGAAGCTTTCTTT. This gives the protein CASSPGSVNTEAFF. The genes are TRBV2 and TRBJ1-1, with D hard to call. This CDR3 comprises 14 residues. V was clipped by 6 bases and J by 0 bases, with 11 bases between them. Germline-derived CDR1 and CDR2 are SNHLY and FYNNEI.

The V gene is TRBV6-2 or TRBV6-3, the J gene TRBJ2-6; D may be TRBD1 (5 bases). The length of the CDR3 is 17 residues. Trimming took 0 bases from V and 1 from J, leaving 10 bases between them. Germline V CDR1 and CDR2: MNHEY, SVGEGT. The CDR3 nucleotides are TGTGCCAGCAGTTACTCCATCAGGGCATCTGGGGCCAACGTCCTGACTTTC. This sequence encodes CASSYSIRASGANVLTF.